This TCR beta chain was observed in a study of shared clonotypes between healthy human individuals. About the research overall: Three plates were used per donor for CD4 naive, three for CD4 memory, two for CD8 naive and one for CD8 memory.

The CDR3 has 14 amino acids. The V end lost 4 bases, the J end lost 4 bases, and 14 bases lay between the germline ends. The germline V gene has CDR1 MNHNY and CDR2 SVGAGI (reference sequence). Assay: immunoSEQ multiplex PCR; the TCRdb copy retains only in-frame clones and omits some. The data show 2.3 million or so clones, with approximately 93% seen just once and 0.35% to 0.5% held by the top ten. This clone was found once. This chain uses TRBV6-6 with TRBJ2-7, with D possibly TRBD1 on 5 matching bases. The receptor was isolated from a man aged 18 to 35 in good health. Some clones in this sample may be carry-over from other donors' samples. The sample comprised naive CD4+ T cells from PBMCs. Subset here: CD45RA+ positively selected. CDR3 nucleotides: TGTGCCAGCAGTTTGACTTCGACAGTATACGAGCAGTACTTC. Residues: CASSLTSTVYEQYF.